The clone carrying this TCR beta chain was recorded a few times. This entry belongs to a study of T cells after yellow fever vaccination. TCRdb itself ran the 5' RACE reads through MiXCR, one entry per CDR3 protein. The table lists more than 350,000 distinct CDR3 sequences, around 10% of them singletons. CDR1 LGHNA and CDR2 YSLEER come from the germline V gene. This CDR3 is built from 18 residues. Trimming at V came to 4 bases and at J to 8 bases, leaving 17 bases not matched to a gene. The clonotype was recovered from a man younger than 30 who received the YFV17D yellow fever vaccine. The specimen was PBMCs, collected on the day of the first yellow fever vaccination. The chain joins TRBV4-3 to TRBJ2-1; 10 bases agree with TRBD1. DNA of the CDR3: TGCGCCAGCAGCCCAAAGCCGGGACAGGGGCCCGGATACCATGAGCAGTTCTTC. Protein product: CASSPKPGQGPGYHEQFF.